This T cell receptor beta chain came from a study of T cell responses to AZD1222 COVID-19 vaccine. Study outcomes and limitations: Repertoire samples came only from after the peak T cell response.

Points on this clone: Its antigen is unidentified.

This table comes from immunoSEQ multiplex PCR, and its TCRdb copy is limited to in-frame clones, with some not included. Here the sample spans 150,000 to 200,000 clones, about nine tenths being singletons. Germline CDR1 and CDR2: GTSNPN and SVGIG (reference sequence). The CDR3 runs 12 residues. V dropped 3 bases and J dropped 2 bases, with 4 bases sitting between them. The V call is TRBV30, the J call TRBJ2-2; no definite D call. This clonotype was sampled from an adult in good health. Sequencing was performed on peripheral blood, taken on day 0 of AZD1222 vaccination. The DNA for the CDR3 is TGTGCCTGGAGAGACAACACCGGGGAGCTGTTTTTT. Encoded protein: CAWRDNTGELFF.